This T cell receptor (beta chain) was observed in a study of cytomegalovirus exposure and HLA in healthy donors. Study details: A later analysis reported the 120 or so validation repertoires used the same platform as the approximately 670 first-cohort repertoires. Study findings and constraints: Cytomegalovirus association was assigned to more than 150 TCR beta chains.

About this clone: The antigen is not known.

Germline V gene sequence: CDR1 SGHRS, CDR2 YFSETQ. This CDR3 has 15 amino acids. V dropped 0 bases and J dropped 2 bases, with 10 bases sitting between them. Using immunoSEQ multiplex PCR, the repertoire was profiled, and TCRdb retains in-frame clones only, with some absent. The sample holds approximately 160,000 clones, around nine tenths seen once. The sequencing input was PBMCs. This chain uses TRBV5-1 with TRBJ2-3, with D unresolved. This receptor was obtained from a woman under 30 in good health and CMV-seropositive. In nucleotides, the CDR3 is TGCGCCAGCAGCTTGGCCCCAGCGAACACAGATACGCAGTATTTT. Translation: CASSLAPANTDTQYF.